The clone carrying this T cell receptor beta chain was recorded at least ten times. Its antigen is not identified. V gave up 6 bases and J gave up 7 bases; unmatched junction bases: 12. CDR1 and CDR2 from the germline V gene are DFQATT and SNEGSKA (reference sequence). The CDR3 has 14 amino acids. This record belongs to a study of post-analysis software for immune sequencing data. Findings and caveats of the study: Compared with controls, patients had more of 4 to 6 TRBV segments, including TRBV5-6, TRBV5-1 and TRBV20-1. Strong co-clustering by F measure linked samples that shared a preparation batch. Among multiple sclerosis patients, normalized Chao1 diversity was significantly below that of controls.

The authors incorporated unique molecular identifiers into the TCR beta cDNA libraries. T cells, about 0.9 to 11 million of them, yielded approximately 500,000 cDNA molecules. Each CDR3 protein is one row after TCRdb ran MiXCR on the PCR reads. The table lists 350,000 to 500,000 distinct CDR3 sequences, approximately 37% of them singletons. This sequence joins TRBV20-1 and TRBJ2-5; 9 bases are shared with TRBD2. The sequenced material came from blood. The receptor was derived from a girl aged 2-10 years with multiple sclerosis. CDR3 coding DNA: TGCAGTGCCAAACGGGCTAGCGGGATTGCGACCCAGTACTTC. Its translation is CSAKRASGIATQYF.